This T cell receptor beta chain appears in the sequencing data of a study of response to subunit inactivated influenza vaccine (dated by TCRdb to 2017 to 2018). Regarding the research as a whole: Deep quantitative T cell receptor repertoire profiling was used in the study to track responses to a trivalent subunit inactivated influenza vaccine.

Library construction relied on RT-PCR. Sequenced using an Illumina HiSeq 2500. TCRdb redid the processing of the public reads, applying fastp at Q25 and MiXCR, and retained in-frame beta chains. All rows with the same CDR3 protein become a single entry with the most common DNA and genes. For this sample the table gives hundreds of thousands of distinct CDR3 sequences, of which approximately 24% were detected only once. The biggest ten clones account for approximately 2% of the sample. What the research found in general, with its limitations: The authors suggested that each seasonal influenza vaccination may recruit only a limited number of new T cells.

To note about this clonotype: The antigen it binds to is not known. There are no base qualities to consult, and no much larger clone falls within one base.

Here V drops 6 bases and J drops 1 base, and the junction holds 8 bases not matched to any gene. The CDR1 and CDR2 encoded by the germline V gene are MDHEN and SYDVKM. The cysteine opens and the phenylalanine closes a CDR3 of 16 amino acids. The read is trimmed to its CDR3 DNA, 48 bases read in frame from base 1. The receptor comes from a man aged 50-60 years who received an inactivated influenza vaccine. Donor details come from another sample of the same person, matched by shared clones. Source: CD4+ T cells sorted from PBMCs, taken 5 to 6 days after vaccination. The chain was built from TRBV28 and TRBJ2-3, and 9 junctional nucleotides match TRBD2. The base sequence is TGTGCCAGCAGCCCGGGACTAGCAATCCGCACAGATACGCAGTATTTT. It translates as CASSPGLAIRTDTQYF.